The clone carrying this T cell receptor beta chain was picked up a small number of times. Its target is unknown. Trimming cost V 6 bases and J 2 bases, with 10 bases left between them. CDR3 length: 13 residues. CDR1 is SGHTA, CDR2 FQGNSA, per germline. This record comes from a study of cytomegalovirus exposure and HLA in healthy donors. Findings and caveats of the study: Diagnosis of cytomegalovirus status made by the classifier reportedly showed high specificity and sensitivity.

The PCR ran on 60 Vbeta and 13 Jbeta primers. Only in-frame clones appear in the TCRdb table, and some are missing; sequencing was by immunoSEQ multiplex PCR. The repertoire holds around 190,000 clones, with about 85% as singletons. The sequenced sample consisted of PBMCs. This sequence originates from a woman aged 45-65 years in good health and CMV-seronegative. This sequence joins TRBV7-2 and TRBJ1-2; no firm D call. This chain's CDR3 is CASSSQANYGYTF. CDR3 nucleotides: TGTGCCAGCAGTTCGCAGGCAAACTATGGCTACACCTTC.